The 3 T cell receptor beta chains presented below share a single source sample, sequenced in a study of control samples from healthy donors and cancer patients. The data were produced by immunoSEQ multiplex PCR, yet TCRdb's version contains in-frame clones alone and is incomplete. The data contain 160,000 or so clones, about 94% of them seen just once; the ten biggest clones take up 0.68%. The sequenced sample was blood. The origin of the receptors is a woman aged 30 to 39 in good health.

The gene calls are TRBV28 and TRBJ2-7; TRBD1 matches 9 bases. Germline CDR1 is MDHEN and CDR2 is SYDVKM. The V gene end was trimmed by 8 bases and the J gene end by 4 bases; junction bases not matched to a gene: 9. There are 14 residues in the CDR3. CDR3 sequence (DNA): TGTGCCAGCCGCCGGGACAGGGTATCTTACGAGCAGTACTTC. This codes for CASRRDRVSYEQYF.

The DNA for the CDR3 is TGTGCCAGCAGCCCTTCAGGGAGGGGTAACTATGGCTACACCTTC. Translated: CASSPSGRGNYGYTF. The chain joins TRBV5-6 to TRBJ1-2; D is perhaps TRBD1 (5 bases). There are 15 residues in the CDR3. The V gene lost 4 bases and the J gene lost 1 base, with 14 bases spanning the gap. Germline loops: CDR1 SGHDT, CDR2 YYEEEE.

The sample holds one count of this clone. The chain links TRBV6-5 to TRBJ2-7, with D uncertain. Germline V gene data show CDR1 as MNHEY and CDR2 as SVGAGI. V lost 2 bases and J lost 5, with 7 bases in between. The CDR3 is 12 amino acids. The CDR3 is CASSYGVDEQYF. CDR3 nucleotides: TGTGCCAGCAGTTACGGGGTGGACGAGCAGTACTTC.